One and the same sample provided the 19 T cell receptor beta chains below, sequenced in a study of blood T cell repertoires in COVID-19. Generated by immunoSEQ multiplex PCR, the TCRdb table keeps only in-frame clones and is missing some. Among tens of thousands of clones, 76% were seen once, and the ten largest hold roughly half. Input material: peripheral blood. Receptors originate from a woman older than 75 with acute or convalescent COVID-19.

This rearrangement joins TRBV6-5 to TRBJ2-1; D is ambiguous. V lost 5 bases to trimming and J lost 4 bases, with 6 bases between them. This CDR3 has 12 residues. The germline CDR1 and CDR2 sequences are MNHEY and SVGAGI. As DNA, the CDR3 is TGTGCCAGCAGTCCCACTTACAATGAGCAGTTCTTC. Its protein product is CASSPTYNEQFF.

V gene TRBV7-3 combines with J gene TRBJ2-1; 9 bases match TRBD1. Germline CDR1 is SGHTA and CDR2 is FQGTGA. This CDR3 contains 15 residues. The J segment lost 8 bases and the V segment lost 5 bases, leaving 10 bases of the junction unmatched. As DNA, the CDR3 is TGTGCCAGCAGCCTACCGGGGACAGGGTCAGATGAGCAGTTCTTC. It is translated as CASSLPGTGSDEQFF.

This sequence joins TRBV5-1 and TRBJ1-3; TRBD1 matches 9 bases. This CDR3 spans 16 amino acids. V lost 4 bases to trimming and J lost 0 bases; unmatched junction nucleotides: 5. Germline V gene sequence: CDR1 SGHRS, CDR2 YFSETQ. CDR3 sequence (DNA): TGCGCCAGCAGCCAGGGACAGGGCAGCTCTGGAAACACCATATATTTT. Amino acid sequence: CASSQGQGSSGNTIYF. Using reference TRBV5-1 and TRBJ1-3 for the parts outside the CDR3, the full variable domain is KAGVTQTPRYLIKTRGQQVTLSCSPISGHRSVSWYQQTPGQGLQFLFEYFSETQRNKGNFPGRFSGRQFSNSRSEMNVSTLELGDSALYLCASSQGQGSSGNTIYFGEGSWLTVV.

This clone appeared a few times. V usage is TRBV11-3 and J usage is TRBJ1-4; 8 bases are shared with TRBD1. With 5 bases clipped from V and 0 bases from J, the junction kept 11 bases outside the gene matches. This CDR3 is built from 18 residues. Germline CDR1 is SGHNT and CDR2 is YENEEA. The CDR3 sequence: CASSTDRGRLSTNEKLFF. The CDR3 nucleotides are TGTGCCAGCAGCACCGACAGGGGCCGACTATCAACTAATGAAAAACTGTTTTTT.

Concerning this clone itself: Different DNA sequences within this sample yield the same CDR3. The CDR3 region is CASSPGGNQPQHF. The CDR3 DNA sequence: TGTGCCAGCAGCCCGGGGGGCAATCAGCCCCAGCATTTT. The V call is TRBV12-3 or TRBV12-4, the J call TRBJ1-5; a possible D gene is TRBD1 (5 bases). This CDR3 has 13 amino acids. V gave up 6 bases and J gave up 2 bases, with 8 bases separating them.

The rearrangement links TRBV9 to TRBJ1-1, with TRBD1 matching 11 bases. With 0 bases clipped from V and 8 bases from J, the junction kept 9 bases outside the gene matches. Germline CDR1 and CDR2: SGDLS and YYNGEE. The CDR3 loop spans 16 amino acids. CDR3 in amino acids: CASSVGAVGTGGEAFF. The CDR3 DNA reads as TGTGCCAGCAGCGTAGGAGCTGTAGGGACAGGGGGAGAAGCTTTCTTT.

The V and J genes are TRBV6-1 and TRBJ1-1; weak D call: TRBD1 (6 bases). Germline V gene sequence: CDR1 MNHNS, CDR2 SASEGT. V lost 1 base to trimming and J lost 3 bases, with 12 bases between them. This CDR3 spans 15 amino acids. CDR3 nucleotides: TGTGCCAGCAGTGAAGGTTTAGGGGGGGACACTGAAGCTTTCTTT. Protein: CASSEGLGGDTEAFF.

This chain links TRBV7-8 with TRBJ2-5; 10 bases line up with TRBD2. Trimming at V came to 3 bases and at J to 5 bases, leaving 6 bases not matched to a gene. In germline, CDR1 is SGHVS, CDR2 FQNEAQ. The CDR3 runs to 15 residues. In DNA form, the CDR3 reads TGTGCCAGCAGCTTCGGGGTAGCGGGGGGTGAGACCCAGTACTTC. Translated: CASSFGVAGGETQYF. Full variable domain (missing parts from reference TRBV7-8 and TRBJ2-5): GAGVSQSPRYKVAKRGQDVALRCDPISGHVSLFWYQQALGQGPEFLTYFQNEAQLDKSGLPSDRFFAERPEGSVSTLKIQRTQQEDSAVYLCASSFGVAGGETQYFGPGTRLLVL.

The V call is TRBV6-5, the J call TRBJ2-3; 8 bases agree with TRBD1. Germline CDR1 and CDR2: MNHEY and SVGAGI. After removal of 0 bases from V and 4 bases from J, the junction contained 6 bases not matched to a gene. CDR3 length: 16 residues. The CDR3 bases are TGTGCCAGCAGTTACTCGACGGCAGGGGGCGCAGATACGCAGTATTTT. Its translation is CASSYSTAGGADTQYF.

The chain links TRBV5-5 to TRBJ1-1; no reliable D call. The CDR3 sequence is 13 residues long. The germline V gene encodes CDR1 SGHKS and CDR2 YYEKEE (reference sequence). Trimming took 4 bases from V and 1 from J, leaving 8 bases between them. CDR3 sequence: CASSLGRNTEAFF. The CDR3 DNA reads TGTGCCAGCAGCCTGGGGAGGAACACTGAAGCTTTCTTT.

The CDR3 DNA reads TGCGCCAGCAGCATGGGACAGGGGCGTGAAAAACTGTTTTTT. Its protein product is CASSMGQGREKLFF. The rearrangement joins TRBV5-1 to TRBJ1-4; 10 positions agree with TRBD1. Losses at the gene ends were 4 bases for V and 7 bases for J; bases not matched to a gene: 4. The CDR3 sequence is 14 residues long. The germline V gene has CDR1 SGHRS and CDR2 YFSETQ. The full variable domain, completed using reference TRBV5-1 and TRBJ1-4, is KAGVTQTPRYLIKTRGQQVTLSCSPISGHRSVSWYQQTPGQGLQFLFEYFSETQRNKGNFPGRFSGRQFSNSRSEMNVSTLELGDSALYLCASSMGQGREKLFFGSGTQLSVL.

V and J are TRBV2 and TRBJ1-5, with D perhaps matching TRBD1 (5 bases). Germline CDR1 and CDR2: SNHLY and FYNNEI. The CDR3 contains 14 residues. V lost 4 bases and J lost 3, with 10 bases in between. CDR3 nucleotides: TGTGCCAGCAGTGGGGCAGGGATCAATCAGCCCCAGCATTTT. Protein sequence: CASSGAGINQPQHF.

The chain combines TRBV7-3 with TRBJ1-5; D not certain. The germline V gene has CDR1 SGHTA and CDR2 FQGTGA. Trimming pared 0 bases from V and 6 bases from J, leaving 6 bases between. The CDR3 is made up of 13 amino acids. The CDR3 nucleotides read TGTGCCAGCAGCTTAACACAGTTTCAGCCCCAGCATTTT. This translates into CASSLTQFQPQHF.

The rearrangement links TRBV7-9 to TRBJ1-3, with unresolved D. Trimming shortened V by 8 bases and J by 2 bases, and 10 bases separated the two germline ends. The CDR3 is 13 residues long. Germline CDR1 is SEHNR and CDR2 is FQNEAQ (reference sequence). This CDR3 is CASGLRTGNTIYF. In nucleotides, the CDR3 is TGTGCCAGCGGACTCAGGACTGGAAACACCATATATTTT.

This chain uses TRBV7-9 with TRBJ1-4; D uncertain. Germline V gene data show CDR1 as SEHNR and CDR2 as FQNEAQ (reference sequence). Trimming stripped 4 bases from V and 2 bases from J, with 17 bases between. This CDR3 spans 17 amino acids. The CDR3 nucleotides read TGTGCCAGCAGCTCGATATTGTCGGGAGGGACTAATGAAAAACTGTTTTTT. This codes for CASSSILSGGTNEKLFF.

The V call is TRBV7-8, the J call TRBJ1-4; 10 bases are shared with TRBD1. Germline CDR1 is SGHVS and CDR2 is FQNEAQ. J gave up 7 bases and V 5 bases, and 7 bases lay outside the gene matches. The CDR3 has 15 residues. CDR3 region: CASSRRTGGVEKLFF. CDR3 nucleotide sequence: TGTGCCAGCAGCAGAAGGACAGGGGGGGTTGAAAAACTGTTTTTT.

This chain links TRBV9 with TRBJ1-3; D is ambiguous. This CDR3 region has 14 residues. Germline V gene sequence: CDR1 SGDLS, CDR2 YYNGEE. Trimming left V 10 bases short and J 0 bases short, with 14 bases between. The CDR3: CASASGYSGNTIYF. DNA for the CDR3: TGTGCCTCCGCCTCAGGTTACTCTGGAAACACCATATATTTT.

The chain recombines TRBV3-1 (or the pseudogene TRBV3-2) with TRBJ2-7; 9 positions match TRBD2. The CDR3 runs to 15 residues. Germline V gene sequence: CDR1 LGHDT, CDR2 YNNKEL (reference sequence). V trimming: 4 bases; J trimming: 6 bases; junction bases outside the gene matches: 10. As DNA, the CDR3 is TGTGCCAGCAGCCTCACCCTAGCGGGATCGGTCGAGCAGTACTTC. Translation gives CASSLTLAGSVEQYF.

This chain joins TRBV11-2 and TRBJ2-3; 7 positions agree with TRBD2. The V and J ends lost 7 bases and 5 bases, in that order; junction bases with no gene match: 15. The CDR3 spans 16 residues. In germline, CDR1 is SGHAT, CDR2 FQNNGV. The CDR3 nucleotides read TGTGCCAGCAACCCTCGGGGCGGGCCGGGAGGAGATACGCAGTATTTT. It is translated as CASNPRGGPGGDTQYF.